This paragraph reports one T cell receptor beta chain. Original analysis: For nucleated cells, counts were estimated from reference gene primer amplification. The method was immunoSEQ multiplex PCR; TCRdb's version includes in-frame clones alone and lacks a portion of them. That table supplies the V and J calls and clone size; D and trimming were determined from the DNA. The sample has about 62,000 clones; 65% to 85% are singletons. The data belong to a study of blood T cell repertoires in COVID-19. About the research overall: Specimens from acute and convalescent COVID-19 originated in the United States, Italy and Spain. Sources were T cells, B-cell-depleted T cells, or PBMCs; the material itself was cDNA or gDNA.

The ends were cut back, 5 bases at V and 3 bases at J, with 10 bases in the middle. The CDR3 covers 13 residues. Germline V CDR1 and CDR2: LNHDA, SQIVND (reference sequence). Sequences were obtained from peripheral blood. The TCR sequence derives from a woman between 45 and 60 years old with active or convalescent COVID-19. The J gene is TRBJ1-2, the V gene TRBV19; unclear D gene. CDR3 nucleotides: TGTGCCAGTAGTTTCAGGAGGGACTATGGCTACACCTTC. Its translation: CASSFRRDYGYTF.